The text below deals with one T cell receptor beta chain. Its antigen is unknown. CDR3 length equals 14 residues. Germline V lookup: CDR1 SGHRS, CDR2 YFSETQ. V was pared by 2 bases and J by 5 bases, with 13 bases between. Assay used: immunoSEQ multiplex PCR; TCRdb lists only in-frame clones, some missing. The table has roughly 90,000 clones, around 90% seen once. This sample was taken from a study of graft-versus-host responses after intestinal transplantation. Overall study results and limits: Within allografts, high graft-versus-host to host-versus-graft clonal ratios were seen among patients with graft-donor T cell macrochimerism.

The chain links TRBV5-1 to TRBJ2-5; the D gene is possibly TRBD2 (5 bases). The clonotype originates from a human donor who was the organ donor for an intestinal transplant. Sample: unstimulated CD4+ T cells sorted from spleen or lymph node cells, taken before transplant. The CDR3 DNA sequence: TGCGCCAGCAGCTTTGAGGGTAGAGTGGAGACCCAGTACTTC. Residues: CASSFEGRVETQYF.